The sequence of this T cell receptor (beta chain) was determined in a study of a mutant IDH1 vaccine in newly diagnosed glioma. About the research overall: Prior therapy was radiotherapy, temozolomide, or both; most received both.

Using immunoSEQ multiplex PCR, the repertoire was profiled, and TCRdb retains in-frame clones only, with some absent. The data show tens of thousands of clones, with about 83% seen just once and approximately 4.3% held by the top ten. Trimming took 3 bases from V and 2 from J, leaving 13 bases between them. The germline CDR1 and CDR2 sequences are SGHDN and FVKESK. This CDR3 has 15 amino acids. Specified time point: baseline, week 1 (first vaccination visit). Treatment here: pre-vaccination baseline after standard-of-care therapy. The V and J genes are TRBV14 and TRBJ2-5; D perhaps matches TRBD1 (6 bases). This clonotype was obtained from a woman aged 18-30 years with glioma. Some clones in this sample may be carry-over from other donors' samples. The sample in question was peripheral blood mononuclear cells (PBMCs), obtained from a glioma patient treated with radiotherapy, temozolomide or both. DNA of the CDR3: TGTGCCAGCAGCCAGGGAACAGGGTTACAAGAGACCCAGTACTTC. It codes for CASSQGTGLQETQYF.